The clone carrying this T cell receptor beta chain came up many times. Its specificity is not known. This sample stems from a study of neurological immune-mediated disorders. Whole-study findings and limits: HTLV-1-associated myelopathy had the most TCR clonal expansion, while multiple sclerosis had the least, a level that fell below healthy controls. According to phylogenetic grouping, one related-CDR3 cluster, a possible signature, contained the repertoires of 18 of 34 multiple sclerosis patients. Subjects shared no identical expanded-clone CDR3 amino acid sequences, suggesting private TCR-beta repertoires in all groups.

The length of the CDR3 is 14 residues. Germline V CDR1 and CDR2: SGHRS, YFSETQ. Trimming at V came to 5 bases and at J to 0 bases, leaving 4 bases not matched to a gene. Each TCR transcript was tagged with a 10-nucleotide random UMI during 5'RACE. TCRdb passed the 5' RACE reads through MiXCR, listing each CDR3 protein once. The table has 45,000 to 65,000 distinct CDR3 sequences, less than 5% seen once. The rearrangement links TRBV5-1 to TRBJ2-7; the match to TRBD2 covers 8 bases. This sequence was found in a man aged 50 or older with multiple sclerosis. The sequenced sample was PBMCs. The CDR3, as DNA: TGCGCCAGCAGGACTAGCGCCTCCTCCTACGAGCAGTACTTC. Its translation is CASRTSASSYEQYF.